Below are 12 T cell receptor beta chains sequenced from a single sample in a study of response to subunit inactivated influenza vaccine. TCRdb re-called the RT-PCR reads with MiXCR, one entry per CDR3 protein. The table has around 850,000 distinct CDR3 sequences, approximately 17% seen once. The starting material was PBMCs from blood, obtained roughly 5 days after vaccination. These receptors all stem from a middle-aged man who received an inactivated influenza vaccine.

The gene calls are TRBV20-1 and TRBJ2-3; 8 bases line up with TRBD2. Germline CDR1 and CDR2: DFQATT and SNEGSKA (reference sequence). The CDR3 extends over 13 amino acids. After removal of 6 bases from V and 6 bases from J, the junction contained 8 bases not matched to a gene. The CDR3 protein is CSAITSGRDTQYF. DNA of the CDR3: TGCAGTGCCATTACTAGCGGTCGTGATACGCAGTATTTT.

This clonotype was seen many times. DNA for the CDR3: TGTGCCAGCTGCCCGACAGGGGGCACGAACACTGAAGCTTTCTTT. As protein: CASCPTGGTNTEAFF. The V call is TRBV12-3 or TRBV12-4, the J call TRBJ1-1, with 10 bases identical to TRBD1. With V trimmed by 8 bases and J by 1 base, 7 bases remained unmatched. The CDR3 has 15 amino acids.

This clonotype has more than one count but fewer than ten. A much more abundant neighbour one base away suggests this may be a read error. The chain couples TRBV27 to TRBJ2-7; D possibly matches TRBD1 or TRBD2 (5 bases each). This CDR3 is 13 amino acids long. The V end was cut by 2 bases, the J end by 2 bases, with 7 bases between. Per the germline V gene, CDR1 is MNHEY and CDR2 is SMNVEV (reference sequence). Here the CDR3 reads CASSLGDAYEQYF. The CDR3 coding sequence is TGTGCCAGCAGTTTAGGGGACGCCTACGAGCAGTACTTC.

This clonotype was detected only a few times. This CDR3 reads CAISDNSNYGYTF. The CDR3 region has the DNA TGTGCCATCAGTGATAACAGTAACTATGGCTACACCTTC. The chain combines TRBV10-3 with TRBJ1-2; D not certain. Germline V lookup: CDR1 ENHRY, CDR2 SYGVKD. Deletions cut 3 bases from V and 1 base from J, with 6 bases between. This CDR3 is built from 13 residues.

The chain employs TRBV3-1 and TRBJ1-2; a weak D match, TRBD1 (5 bases). This CDR3 spans 15 amino acids. Deletions cut 6 bases from V and 3 bases from J, with 17 bases between. CDR1 LGHDT and CDR2 YNNKEL come from the germline V gene (reference sequence). CDR3: CASRPTSGLDYGYTF. The CDR3 nucleotides are TGTGCCAGCAGGCCCACTTCGGGGCTGGACTATGGCTACACCTTC.

The V gene is TRBV7-9, the J gene TRBJ2-2, with no clear D. V was trimmed by 4 bases and J by 8 bases, leaving 14 bases between them. The CDR3 is 14 residues long. CDR1 is SEHNR, CDR2 FQNEAQ, per germline (reference sequence). CDR3 protein: CASSSEVHPGELFF. CDR3 coding DNA: TGTGCCAGCAGCTCAGAAGTTCATCCAGGGGAGCTGTTTTTT.

This rearrangement joins TRBV6-1 to TRBJ2-5; a possible D gene is TRBD1 (6 bases). Trimming left V 5 bases short and J 7 bases short, with 20 bases between. CDR3 length: 15 residues. CDR1 is MNHNS and CDR2 is SASEGT in the germline V gene. CDR3 in amino acids: CASSTVGQLRRTQYF. The CDR3 DNA sequence: TGTGCCAGCAGTACGGTCGGACAGCTGCGAAGGACCCAGTACTTC.

This chain connects TRBV12-3 or TRBV12-4 to TRBJ2-5, with 9 bases aligning to TRBD1. V lost 4 bases and J lost 2; bases outside the gene matches: 11. The CDR3 contains 17 residues. This CDR3 reads CASSSPLQGAIQETQYF. The CDR3, as DNA: TGTGCCAGCAGTTCCCCCCTACAGGGGGCAATACAAGAGACCCAGTACTTC.

The rearrangement uses TRBV14 and TRBJ2-1; possible D gene TRBD2, 5 bases. V lost 2 bases and J lost 5, with 16 bases in between. The CDR3 runs to 16 residues. Germline V gene lookup returns CDR1 SGHDN and CDR2 FVKESK. CDR3 DNA: TGTGCCAGCAGCCAATTAAAGGACTCTAGCCACAATGAGCAGTTCTTC. Protein product: CASSQLKDSSHNEQFF.

This clonotype was picked up many times. The CDR3 bases are TGTGCCAGCAGCCAAGGAGCGGGGGGGACAGATACGCAGTATTTT. It yields the protein CASSQGAGGTDTQYF. The chain couples TRBV4-2 to TRBJ2-3; 10 nucleotides agree with TRBD2. Germline V gives CDR1 LGHNA, CDR2 YNFKEQ. J was trimmed by 3 bases and V by 1 base; bases with no gene match: 1. This CDR3 has 15 amino acids.

In its sample, this clonotype was seen a few times. This sequence joins TRBV5-1 and TRBJ1-1, with D tentatively TRBD1 (6 bases). Germline CDR1 SGHRS, CDR2 YFSETQ. Trimming stripped 0 bases from V and 1 base from J, with 10 bases between. The CDR3 contains 15 residues. The DNA for the CDR3 is TGCGCCAGCAGCTTGGGGGCGGGACAGAACACTGAAGCTTTCTTT. Translation gives CASSLGAGQNTEAFF.

The chain recombines TRBV7-2 with TRBJ2-1; the match to TRBD2 covers 7 bases. The germline gives CDR1 SGHTA, CDR2 FQGNSA. The CDR3 has 16 residues. The junction had 15 bases not matched to a gene; V was cut back by 5 bases and J by 8 bases. As DNA, the CDR3 is TGTGCCAGCAGCCTCAACTCGGGACTAAATAACGATGAGCAGTTCTTC. It yields the protein CASSLNSGLNNDEQFF.